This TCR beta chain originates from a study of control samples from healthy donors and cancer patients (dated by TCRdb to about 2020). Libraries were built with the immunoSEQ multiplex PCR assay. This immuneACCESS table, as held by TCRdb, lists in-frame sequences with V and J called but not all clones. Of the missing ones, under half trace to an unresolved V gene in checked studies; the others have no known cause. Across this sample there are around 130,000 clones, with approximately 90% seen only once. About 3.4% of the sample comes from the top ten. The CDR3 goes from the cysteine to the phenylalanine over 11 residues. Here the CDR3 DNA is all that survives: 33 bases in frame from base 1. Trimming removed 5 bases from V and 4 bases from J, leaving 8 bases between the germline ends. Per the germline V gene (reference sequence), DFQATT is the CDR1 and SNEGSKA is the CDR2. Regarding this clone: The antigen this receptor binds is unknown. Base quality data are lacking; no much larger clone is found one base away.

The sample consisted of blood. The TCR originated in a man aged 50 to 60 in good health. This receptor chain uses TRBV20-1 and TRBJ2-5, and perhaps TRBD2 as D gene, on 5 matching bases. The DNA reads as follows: TGCAGTGCTTGGAGGCTAGAGACCCAGTACTTC. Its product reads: CSAWRLETQYF.